Below, 2 T cell receptor beta chains from the same sample are listed, as sequenced in a study of blood T cells in healthy people across ages. A second 7 to 11 cycle PCR used barcoded and J-beta primers. One entry per CDR3 protein, called by TCRdb with MiXCR from the 5' RACE reads. The profile shows about 650,000 distinct CDR3 sequences, approximately 52% of them singletons. The specimen was blood. These receptors originate from a woman aged 80 or older in good health.

The V gene is TRBV28, the J gene TRBJ2-3; possibly TRBD1 for D (5 bases). The CDR3 consists of 15 residues. Germline CDR1 is MDHEN and CDR2 is SYDVKM. V was cut by 6 bases and J by 3 bases, with 16 bases left in between. CDR3 region: CASSRTTAGTDTQYF. The CDR3 nucleotides are TGTGCCAGCAGCCGGACGACAGCAGGTACAGATACGCAGTATTTT.

A note on this clonotype: A much larger clone lies one base from this, so it may be a read error. V usage is TRBV13 and J usage is TRBJ1-2, with unresolved D. Germline CDR1 reads PRHDT; CDR2 reads FYEKMQ (reference sequence). The CDR3 contains 13 residues. V lost 5 bases, J lost 4 bases, and 11 bases lay in between. The DNA of the CDR3 is TGTGCCAGCAGCGTGGAACAGAGCTATGGCTACACCTTC. This encodes CASSVEQSYGYTF.